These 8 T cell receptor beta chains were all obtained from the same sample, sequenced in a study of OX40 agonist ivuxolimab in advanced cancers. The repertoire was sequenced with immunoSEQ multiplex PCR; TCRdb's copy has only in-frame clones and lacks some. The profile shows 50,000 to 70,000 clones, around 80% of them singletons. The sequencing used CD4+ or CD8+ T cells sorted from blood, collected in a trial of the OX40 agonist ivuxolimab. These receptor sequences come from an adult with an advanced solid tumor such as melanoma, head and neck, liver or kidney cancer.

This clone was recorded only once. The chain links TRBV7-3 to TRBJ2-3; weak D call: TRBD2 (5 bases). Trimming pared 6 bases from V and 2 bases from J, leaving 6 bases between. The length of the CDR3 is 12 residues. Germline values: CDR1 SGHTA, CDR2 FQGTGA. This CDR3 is CASRGDTDTQYF. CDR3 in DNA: TGTGCCAGCAGGGGAGACACAGATACGCAGTATTTT.

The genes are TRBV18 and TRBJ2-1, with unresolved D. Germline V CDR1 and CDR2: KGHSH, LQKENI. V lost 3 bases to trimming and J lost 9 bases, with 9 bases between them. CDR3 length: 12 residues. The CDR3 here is CASSPAVGEQFF. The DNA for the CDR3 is TGTGCCAGCTCACCGGCGGTTGGTGAGCAGTTCTTC. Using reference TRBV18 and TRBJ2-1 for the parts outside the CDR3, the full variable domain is NAGVMQNPRHLVRRRGQEARLRCSPMKGHSHVYWYRQLPEEGLKFMVYLQKENIIDESGMPKERFSAEFPKEGPSILRIQQVVRGDSAAYFCASSPAVGEQFFGPGTRLTVL.

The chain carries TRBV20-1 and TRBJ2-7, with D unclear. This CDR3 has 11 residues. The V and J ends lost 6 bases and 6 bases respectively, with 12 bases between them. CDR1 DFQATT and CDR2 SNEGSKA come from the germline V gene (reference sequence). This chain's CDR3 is CSANLLSEQYF. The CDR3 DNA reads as TGCAGTGCAAACCTACTATCCGAGCAGTACTTC.

The chain's CDR3 is CSVRGGQGEAAGAFF. The CDR3 bases are TGCAGCGTGAGAGGTGGACAGGGGGAGGCGGCCGGAGCTTTCTTT. This chain joins TRBV29-1 and TRBJ1-1; the match to TRBD1 covers 10 bases. The J segment lost 10 bases and the V segment lost 6 bases, leaving 17 bases of the junction unmatched. CDR3 length equals 15 residues. CDR1 is SQVTM, CDR2 ANQGSEA, per germline.

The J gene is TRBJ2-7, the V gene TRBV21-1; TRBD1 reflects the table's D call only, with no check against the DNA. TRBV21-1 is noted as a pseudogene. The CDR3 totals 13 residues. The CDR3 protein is CASSKGHAFEQYF. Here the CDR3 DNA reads TGTGCCAGCAGCAAAGGACATGCTTTTGAGCAGTACTTC.

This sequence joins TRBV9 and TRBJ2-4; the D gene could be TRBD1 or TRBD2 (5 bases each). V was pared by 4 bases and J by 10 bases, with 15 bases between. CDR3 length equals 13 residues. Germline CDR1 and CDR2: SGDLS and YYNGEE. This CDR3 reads CASSPGPEAIQYF. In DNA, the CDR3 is TGTGCCAGCAGCCCGGGACCCGAGGCGATTCAGTACTTC. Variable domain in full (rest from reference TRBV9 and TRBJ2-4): DSGVTQTPKHLITATGQRVTLRCSPRSGDLSVYWYQQSLDQGLQFLIQYYNGEERAKGNILERFSAQQFPDLHSELNLSSLELGDSALYFCASSPGPEAIQYFGAGTRLSVL.

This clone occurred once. In DNA form, the CDR3 reads TGTGCCAGCAGCTCCTACAGGGCGGGGGTGCAAGAGCAGTACTTC. Amino acid sequence: CASSSYRAGVQEQYF. The genes are TRBV11-1 and TRBJ2-7, with D perhaps TRBD2 (7 bases). Germline CDR1 SGHAT, CDR2 FQDESV (reference sequence). This CDR3 is 15 amino acids long. Trimming stripped 4 bases from V and 7 bases from J, with 20 bases between.

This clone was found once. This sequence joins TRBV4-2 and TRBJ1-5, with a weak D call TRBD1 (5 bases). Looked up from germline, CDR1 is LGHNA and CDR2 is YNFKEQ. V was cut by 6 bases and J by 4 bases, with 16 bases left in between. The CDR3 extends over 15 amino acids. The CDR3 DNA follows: TGTGCCAGCAGTGTTTTGTCAGGGCCAAATCAGCCCCAGCATTTT. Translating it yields CASSVLSGPNQPQHF.